A single sample gave rise to the 20 T cell receptor beta chains below, sequenced in a study of T cell changes during pregnancy in multiple sclerosis. The assay was immunoSEQ multiplex PCR, and TCRdb's table has in-frame clones only and misses some. This sample yields around 41,000 clones, of which approximately 91% are seen a single time; approximately 1.3% belongs to the top ten. The material sequenced was PBMCs (not recorded whether the cells were cultured). The receptors originated from a female donor with multiple sclerosis, enrolled in a pregnancy study.

This clone was recorded once. The genes are TRBV4-1 and TRBJ1-5; the match to TRBD1 covers 11 bases. The CDR3 runs to 18 residues. V gave up 0 bases and J gave up 9 bases; unmatched junction bases: 13. Germline V CDR1 and CDR2: MGHRA, YSYEKL. The CDR3 DNA follows: TGCGCCAGCAGCCAAGAAGGGCCCCTCGGGACAGGGGGACTGCCCCAGCATTTT. It codes for CASSQEGPLGTGGLPQHF.

V is TRBV11-2 and J is TRBJ1-2, with a weak D call TRBD1 (5 bases). Germline CDR1 SGHAT, CDR2 FQNNGV. V was trimmed by 2 bases and J by 2 bases, leaving 9 bases between them. The CDR3 extends over 14 amino acids. CDR3: CASSLRQWNYGYTF. DNA for the CDR3: TGTGCCAGCAGCTTACGACAGTGGAACTATGGCTACACCTTC.

The chain combines TRBV27 with TRBJ1-1; D unclear. Germline V gives CDR1 MNHEY, CDR2 SMNVEV (reference sequence). Deletions cut 2 bases from V and 1 base from J, with 8 bases between. The CDR3 consists of 14 residues. This CDR3 is CASSLIRQNTEAFF. DNA for the CDR3: TGTGCCAGCAGTTTAATCCGGCAGAACACTGAAGCTTTCTTT.

This chain connects TRBV18 to TRBJ2-2; tentatively, D is TRBD1 (5 bases). The CDR3 length is 15 residues. V was pared by 3 bases and J by 2 bases, with 10 bases between. CDR1 and CDR2 (germline): KGHSH, LQKENI. The CDR3 nucleotides are TGTGCCAGCTCACCCCCAGGGCCCAACACCGGGGAGCTGTTTTTT. Translated, it gives CASSPPGPNTGELFF.

The rearrangement links TRBV5-6 to TRBJ2-7, with D perhaps assigned TRBD1 or TRBD2 (6 bases each). CDR1 is SGHDT and CDR2 is YYEEEE in the germline V gene. The V and J ends lost 3 bases and 9 bases respectively, with 10 bases between them. This CDR3 is built from 11 residues. The DNA of the CDR3 is TGTGCCAGCAGCTCGGGGGCTATGCAGTACTTC. Translating gives CASSSGAMQYF.

This clone was counted between two and nine times. The CDR3 DNA follows: TGCGCCAGCAGCAAAGGTCAGGGGGCGGTCACTGAAGCTTTCTTT. Translating it yields CASSKGQGAVTEAFF. This chain links TRBV5-1 with TRBJ1-1, with 8 bases matching TRBD1. V was pared by 4 bases and J by 4 bases, with 9 bases of the junction left unmatched. CDR3 length: 15 amino acids. Germline CDR1 and CDR2: SGHRS and YFSETQ.

The V call is TRBV4-1, the J call TRBJ2-7; TRBD2 agrees at 11 bases. Germline CDR1 and CDR2: MGHRA and YSYEKL. This CDR3 spans 16 amino acids. V lost 1 base to trimming and J lost 5 bases; unmatched junction nucleotides: 7. CDR3 protein: CASSQARTSGLHEQYF. Here the CDR3 DNA reads TGCGCCAGCAGCCAAGCTCGGACTAGCGGGTTACACGAGCAGTACTTC.

The CDR3 loop reads CASLAPGLAGHNEQFF. CDR3 DNA sequence: TGCGCCAGCCTTGCACCGGGACTAGCGGGACACAATGAGCAGTTCTTC. The J gene is TRBJ2-1, the V gene TRBV5-1, with 13 nucleotides matching TRBD2. The J segment lost 5 bases and the V segment lost 7 bases, leaving 9 bases of the junction unmatched. The CDR3 runs to 16 residues. Per germline, CDR1 SGHRS and CDR2 YFSETQ.

The gene calls are TRBV9 and TRBJ2-1; 14 bases map to TRBD2. V dropped 4 bases and J dropped 0; count of bases not matched to a gene: 9. The germline V gene encodes CDR1 SGDLS and CDR2 YYNGEE. The CDR3 is 19 amino acids. Written as DNA, the CDR3 is TGTGCCAGCAGCCTTCGGACTAGCGGGAGGTCTAGCTCCTACAATGAGCAGTTCTTC. Its protein is CASSLRTSGRSSSYNEQFF.

In DNA, the CDR3 is TGTGCTAGTGCCCCGGACAGGGGAACTGAAGCTTTCTTT. Protein: CASAPDRGTEAFF. The V and J genes are TRBV12-5 and TRBJ1-1; TRBD1 matches 9 bases. CDR1 and CDR2 from the germline V gene are LGHNT and FRNRAP. V was pared by 7 bases and J by 5 bases, with 5 bases of the junction left unmatched. The CDR3 spans 13 residues.

V is TRBV2 and J is TRBJ2-2; either TRBD1 or TRBD2 may supply D (5 bases each). CDR1 is SNHLY, CDR2 FYNNEI, per germline. The CDR3 is made up of 18 amino acids. The V gene lost 2 bases and the J gene lost 6 bases, with 22 bases spanning the gap. CDR3 residues: CASSEMDGGAEMAGELFF. The DNA of the CDR3 is TGTGCCAGCAGTGAAATGGATGGGGGAGCGGAGATGGCCGGGGAGCTGTTTTTT.

The gene calls are TRBV19 and TRBJ2-7; TRBD1 matches at 10 bases. The CDR3 consists of 16 residues. With 5 bases clipped from V and 5 bases from J, the junction kept 12 bases outside the gene matches. Germline-derived CDR1 and CDR2 are LNHDA and SQIVND (reference sequence). The CDR3 region has the DNA TGTGCCAGTAGTCTCCCGGGACAGGGGTTATTGGACGAGCAGTACTTC. Its protein product is CASSLPGQGLLDEQYF.

The rearrangement uses TRBV11-2 and TRBJ1-3, with 7 bases aligning to TRBD1. J gave up 3 bases and V 1 base, and 6 bases lay outside the gene matches. The CDR3 contains 16 residues. Germline V gene sequence: CDR1 SGHAT, CDR2 FQNNGV. The CDR3 DNA is TGTGCCAGCAGCTTAGTAGGGGGCGGCGGTGGAAACACCATATATTTT. It codes for CASSLVGGGGGNTIYF. Drawing the rest from reference TRBV11-2 and TRBJ1-3, the complete variable domain is EAGVAQSPRYKIIEKRQSVAFWCNPISGHATLYWYQQILGQGPKLLIQFQNNGVVDDSQLPKDRFSAERLKGVDSTLKIQPAKLEDSAVYLCASSLVGGGGGNTIYFGEGSWLTVV.

This chain uses TRBV6-5 with TRBJ2-1; D unresolved. The ends were cut back, 8 bases at V and 0 bases at J, with 11 bases in the middle. Germline assignment: CDR1 MNHEY and CDR2 SVGAGI. The CDR3 spans 14 residues. The CDR3 DNA sequence: TGTGCCAGCTCAAGCTCCAGCTCCTACAATGAGCAGTTCTTC. Protein product: CASSSSSSYNEQFF.

The chain recombines TRBV5-1 with TRBJ2-1; D is unclear. Germline lookup yields CDR1 SGHRS and CDR2 YFSETQ. The CDR3 has 15 amino acids. V was cut by 2 bases and J by 5 bases, with 14 bases left in between. The CDR3 loop reads CASSFYSNSHNEQFF. CDR3 DNA: TGCGCCAGCAGCTTTTATTCGAATTCCCACAATGAGCAGTTCTTC. The variable domain in full, with the rest retrieved from reference TRBV5-1 and TRBJ2-1, is KAGVTQTPRYLIKTRGQQVTLSCSPISGHRSVSWYQQTPGQGLQFLFEYFSETQRNKGNFPGRFSGRQFSNSRSEMNVSTLELGDSALYLCASSFYSNSHNEQFFGPGTRLTVL.

The chain combines TRBV5-1 with TRBJ2-6; 13 positions agree with TRBD2. CDR1 and CDR2 (germline): SGHRS, YFSETQ. V was pared by 0 bases and J by 0 bases, with 6 bases of the junction left unmatched. The CDR3 is 20 residues long. CDR3: CASSLGLAGGADSGANVLTF. The DNA of the CDR3 is TGCGCCAGCAGCTTGGGACTAGCGGGAGGCGCAGACTCTGGGGCCAACGTCCTGACTTTC.

V gene TRBV6-5 combines with J gene TRBJ1-1; D call uncertain. Germline V gene sequence: CDR1 MNHEY, CDR2 SVGAGI. This CDR3 comprises 14 residues. Between the trimmed V and J ends, which lost 2 bases and 3 bases, there was a span of 10 bases. The CDR3 coding sequence is TGTGCCAGCAGTTACATCGTCGGAGACACTGAAGCTTTCTTT. It translates to CASSYIVGDTEAFF.

The J gene is TRBJ2-1, the V gene TRBV19; D remains unclear. Germline CDR1 reads LNHDA; CDR2 reads SQIVND (reference sequence). This CDR3 contains 15 residues. V dropped 1 base and J dropped 1 base, with 8 bases sitting between them. For the CDR3, the DNA is TGTGCCAGTAGTATAGGTGGTCCTTCCTACAATGAGCAGTTCTTC. Amino acid sequence: CASSIGGPSYNEQFF.

This chain joins TRBV7-9 and TRBJ2-1; 16 nucleotides agree with TRBD2. The length of the CDR3 is 17 residues. CDR1 and CDR2 from the germline V gene are SEHNR and FQNEAQ (reference sequence). V lost 5 bases, J lost 5 bases, and 6 bases stayed unmatched. CDR3: CASSAGTSGRVDNEQFF. CDR3 coding DNA: TGTGCCAGCAGCGCCGGGACTAGCGGGAGGGTCGACAATGAGCAGTTCTTC.

The rearrangement uses TRBV7-2 and TRBJ2-7, with 8 bases that match TRBD1. Trimming removed 7 bases from V and 3 bases from J; junction bases left unmatched: 8. Germline CDR1 is SGHTA and CDR2 is FQGNSA. The CDR3 sequence is 14 residues long. CDR3 DNA: TGTGCCAGCATCCTGGACAGGGTCGGCTACGAGCAGTACTTC. Amino acids: CASILDRVGYEQYF.